This T cell receptor beta chain was profiled in a study of shared clonotypes between healthy human individuals. Study results and limitations: Naive CD4 clonotypes were shared across a handful of donors at 4% to 5%.

As to this clone: The antigen is undetermined.

The data were produced by immunoSEQ multiplex PCR, yet TCRdb's version contains in-frame clones alone and is incomplete. In the table there are about 2.3 million clones, over 90% of which are singletons. This CDR3 comprises 13 residues. CDR1 is LNHNV and CDR2 is YYDKDF in the germline V gene (reference sequence). With 5 bases removed from V and 6 bases from J, the gap between germline ends came to 10 bases. The chain joins TRBV15 to TRBJ2-2; the D gene is possibly TRBD1 (6 bases). This sequence originates from a man younger than 30 in good health. Some clones in this sample may be carry-over from other donors' samples. The material sequenced was naive CD4+ T cells from PBMCs. Subset here: CD45RA+ positively selected. This CDR3 reads CATSWDISGELFF. CDR3 sequence (DNA): TGTGCCACCAGCTGGGACATCTCCGGGGAGCTGTTTTTT.